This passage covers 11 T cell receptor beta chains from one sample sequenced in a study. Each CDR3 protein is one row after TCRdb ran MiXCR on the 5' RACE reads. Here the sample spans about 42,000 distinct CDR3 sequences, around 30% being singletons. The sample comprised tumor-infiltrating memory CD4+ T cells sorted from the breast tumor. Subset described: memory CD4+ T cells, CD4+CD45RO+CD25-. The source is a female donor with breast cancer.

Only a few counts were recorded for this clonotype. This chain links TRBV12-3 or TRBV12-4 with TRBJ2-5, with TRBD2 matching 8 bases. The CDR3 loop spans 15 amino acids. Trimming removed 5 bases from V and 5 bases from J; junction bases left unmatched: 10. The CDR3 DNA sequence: TGTGCCAGCAGTCCCCGCCAGCGGGAGTACGAGACCCAGTACTTC. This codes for CASSPRQREYETQYF.

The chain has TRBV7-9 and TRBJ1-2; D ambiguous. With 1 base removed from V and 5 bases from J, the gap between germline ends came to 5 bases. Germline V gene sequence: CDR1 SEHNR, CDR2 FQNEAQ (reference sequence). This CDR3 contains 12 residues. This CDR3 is CASSLESYGYTF. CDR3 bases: TGTGCCAGCAGCTTAGAATCTTATGGCTACACCTTC.

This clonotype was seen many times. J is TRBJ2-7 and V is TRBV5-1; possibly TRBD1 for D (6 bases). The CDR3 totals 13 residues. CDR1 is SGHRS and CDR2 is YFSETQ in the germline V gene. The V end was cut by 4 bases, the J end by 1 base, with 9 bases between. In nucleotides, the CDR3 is TGCGCCAGCAGCCTACAGGGTTCCTACGAGCAGTACTTC. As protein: CASSLQGSYEQYF.

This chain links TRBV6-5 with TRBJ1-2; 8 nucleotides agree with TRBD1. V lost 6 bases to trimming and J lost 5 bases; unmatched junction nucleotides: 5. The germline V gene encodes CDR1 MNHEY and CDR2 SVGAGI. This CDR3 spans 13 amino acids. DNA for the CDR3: TGTGCCAGCAGAACGACAGGGGAGTATGGCTACACCTTC. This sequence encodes CASRTTGEYGYTF.

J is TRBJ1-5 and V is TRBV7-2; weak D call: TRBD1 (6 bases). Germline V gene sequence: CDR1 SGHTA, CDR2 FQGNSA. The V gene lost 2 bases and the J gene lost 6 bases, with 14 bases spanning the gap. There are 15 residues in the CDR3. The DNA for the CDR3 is TGTGCCAGCAGCTTAAACGGGGGCTCTGGTCAGCCCCAGCATTTT. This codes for CASSLNGGSGQPQHF. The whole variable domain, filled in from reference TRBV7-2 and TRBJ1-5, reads GAGVSQSPSNKVTEKGKDVELRCDPISGHTALYWYRQSLGQGLEFLIYFQGNSAPDKSGLPSDRFSAERTGGSVSTLTIQRTQQEDSAVYLCASSLNGGSGQPQHFGDGTRLSIL.

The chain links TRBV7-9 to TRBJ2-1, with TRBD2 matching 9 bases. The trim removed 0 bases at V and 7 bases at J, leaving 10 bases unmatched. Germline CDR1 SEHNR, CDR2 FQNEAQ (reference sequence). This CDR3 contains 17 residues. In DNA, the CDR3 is TGTGCCAGCAGCTTAGCGTCAGCGGGGGGCCCAAGGAATGAGCAGTTCTTC. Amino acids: CASSLASAGGPRNEQFF. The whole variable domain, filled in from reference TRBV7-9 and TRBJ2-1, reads DTGVSQNPRHKITKRGQNVTFRCDPISEHNRLYWYRQTLGQGPEFLTYFQNEAQLEKSRLLSDRFSAERPKGSFSTLEIQRTEQGDSAMYLCASSLASAGGPRNEQFFGPGTRLTVL.

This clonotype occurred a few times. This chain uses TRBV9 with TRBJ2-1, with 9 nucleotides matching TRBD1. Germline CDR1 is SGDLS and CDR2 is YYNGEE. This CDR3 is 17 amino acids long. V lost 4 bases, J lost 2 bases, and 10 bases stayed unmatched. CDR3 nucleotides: TGTGCCAGCAGCTATCCACAGGGGGCTGGGCCCTACAATGAGCAGTTCTTC. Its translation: CASSYPQGAGPYNEQFF.

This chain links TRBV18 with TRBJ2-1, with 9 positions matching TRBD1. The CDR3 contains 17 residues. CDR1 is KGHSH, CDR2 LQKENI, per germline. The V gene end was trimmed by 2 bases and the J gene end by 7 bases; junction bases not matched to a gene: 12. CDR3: CASSPTMPGQGTNEQFF. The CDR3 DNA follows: TGTGCCAGCTCACCAACAATGCCGGGACAGGGTACTAATGAGCAGTTCTTC.

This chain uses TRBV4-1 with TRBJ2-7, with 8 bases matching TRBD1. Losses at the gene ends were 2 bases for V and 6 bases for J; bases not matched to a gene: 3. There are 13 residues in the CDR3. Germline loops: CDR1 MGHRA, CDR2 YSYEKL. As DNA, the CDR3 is TGCGCCAGCAGCCAACAGGGGGCTCGCGAGCAGTACTTC. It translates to CASSQQGAREQYF.

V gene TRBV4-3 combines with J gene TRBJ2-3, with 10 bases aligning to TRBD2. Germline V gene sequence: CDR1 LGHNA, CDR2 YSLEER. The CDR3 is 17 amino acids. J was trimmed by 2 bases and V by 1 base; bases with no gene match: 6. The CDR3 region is CASSQGTSGSLTDTQYF. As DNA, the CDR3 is TGCGCCAGCAGCCAAGGGACTAGCGGATCTCTCACAGATACGCAGTATTTT.

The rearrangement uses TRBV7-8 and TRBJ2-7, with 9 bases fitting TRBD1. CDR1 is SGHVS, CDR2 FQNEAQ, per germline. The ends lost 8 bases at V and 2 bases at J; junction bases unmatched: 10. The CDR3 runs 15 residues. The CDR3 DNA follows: TGTGCCAGCGATACCCACGGGACAGGGCCCTACGAGCAGTACTTC. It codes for CASDTHGTGPYEQYF.